This T cell receptor beta chain was observed in a study of shared clonotypes between healthy human individuals. The overall study: Aged 18 to 49, the donors were a couple of women and a few men.

Generated by immunoSEQ multiplex PCR, the TCRdb table keeps only in-frame clones and is missing some. This table has about 580,000 clones, roughly 98% appearing once. Study results and caveats: The sharing of about 5% of naive CD4 clonotypes was seen across several donors. Relative to their counterparts shared across all four donors, non-shared clonotypes exhibited diminished generation probabilities.

About this clone: Antigen unknown.

Only CD45RO-negative cells positively selected for CCR7 counted as naive CD8 cells, so terminally differentiated effector memory CD45RA+ cells were excluded. Trimming removed 2 bases from V and 3 bases from J, with 10 bases in between. In germline, CDR1 is SQVTM, CDR2 ANQGSEA. The CDR3 has 13 residues. The rearrangement joins TRBV29-1 to TRBJ1-2; D remains ambiguous. The receptor comes from a man aged 25-45 years in good health. Sequenced input: naive CD8+ T cells sorted from blood. CDR3 bases: TGCAGCGTTGAAAAGCAGGTGTACTATGGCTACACCTTC. It yields the protein CSVEKQVYYGYTF.